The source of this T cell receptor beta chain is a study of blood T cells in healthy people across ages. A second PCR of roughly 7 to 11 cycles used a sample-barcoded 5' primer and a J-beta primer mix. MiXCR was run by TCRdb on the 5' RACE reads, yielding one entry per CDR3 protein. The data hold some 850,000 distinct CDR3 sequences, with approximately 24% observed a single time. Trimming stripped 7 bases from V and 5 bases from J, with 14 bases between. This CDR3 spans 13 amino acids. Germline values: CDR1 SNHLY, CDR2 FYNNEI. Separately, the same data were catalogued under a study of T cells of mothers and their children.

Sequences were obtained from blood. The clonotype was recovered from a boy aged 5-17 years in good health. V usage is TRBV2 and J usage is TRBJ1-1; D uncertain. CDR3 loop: CASNGLTSTEAFF. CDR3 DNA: TGTGCCAGCAACGGTCTGACGAGTACTGAAGCTTTCTTT.